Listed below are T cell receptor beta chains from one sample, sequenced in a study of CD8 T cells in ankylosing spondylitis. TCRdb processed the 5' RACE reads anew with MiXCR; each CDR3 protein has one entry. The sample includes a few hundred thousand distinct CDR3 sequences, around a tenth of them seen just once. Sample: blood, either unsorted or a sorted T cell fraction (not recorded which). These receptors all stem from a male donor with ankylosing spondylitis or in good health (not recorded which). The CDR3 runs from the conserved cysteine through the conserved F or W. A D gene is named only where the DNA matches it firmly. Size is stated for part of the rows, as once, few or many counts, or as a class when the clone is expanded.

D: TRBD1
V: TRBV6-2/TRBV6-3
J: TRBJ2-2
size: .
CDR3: CASSYDVGQLLNTGELFF
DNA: TGTGCCAGCAGTTACGATGTGGGACAGCTCCTAAACACCGGGGAGCTGTTTTTT

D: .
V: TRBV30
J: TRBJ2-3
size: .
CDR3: CAWSVRMGADTQYF
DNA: TGTGCCTGGAGTGTACGTATGGGAGCAGATACGCAGTATTTT

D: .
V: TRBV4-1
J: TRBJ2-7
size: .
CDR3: CASSQETGASSYEQYF
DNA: TGCGCCAGCAGCCAAGAGACTGGGGCTAGCTCCTACGAGCAGTACTTC

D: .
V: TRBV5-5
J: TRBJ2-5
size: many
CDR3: CASSMTVALSQYF
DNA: TGTGCCAGCAGCATGACAGTTGCCCTTTCCCAGTACTTC

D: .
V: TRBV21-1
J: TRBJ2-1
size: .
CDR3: CASSKPRDTRGNEQFF
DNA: TGTGCCAGCAGCAAACCCCGGGACACCCGAGGCAATGAGCAGTTCTTC

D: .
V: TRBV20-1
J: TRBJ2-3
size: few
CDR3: CSAGLLTYGSLSVTQYF
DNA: TGCAGTGCGGGCTTGTTGACTTACGGGAGTCTAAGTGTTACGCAGTATTTT

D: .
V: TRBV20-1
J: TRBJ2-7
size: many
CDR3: CSAWPGSSGSYEQYF
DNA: TGCAGTGCCTGGCCTGGATCTTCGGGCTCCTACGAGCAGTACTTC

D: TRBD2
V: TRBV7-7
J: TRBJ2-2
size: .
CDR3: CASSEGLENTGELFF
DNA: TGTGCCAGCAGCGAGGGACTAGAGAACACCGGGGAGCTGTTTTTT

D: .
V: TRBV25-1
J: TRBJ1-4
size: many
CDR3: CGRGANEKLFF
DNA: TGCGGCAGGGGTGCTAATGAAAAACTGTTTTTT

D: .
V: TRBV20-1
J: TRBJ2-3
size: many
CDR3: CSAGWTITDTQYF
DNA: TGCAGTGCTGGCTGGACAATCACAGATACGCAGTATTTT

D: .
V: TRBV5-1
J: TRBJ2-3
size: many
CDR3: CASSLSAVSTDTQYF
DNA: TGCGCCAGCAGCTTGTCAGCGGTTAGCACAGATACGCAGTATTTT

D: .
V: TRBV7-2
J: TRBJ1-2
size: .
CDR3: CACTKNHGYTF
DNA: TGTGCCTGTACAAAGAACCATGGCTACACCTTC

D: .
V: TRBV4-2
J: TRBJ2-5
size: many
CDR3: CASSQDSAKETQYF
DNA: TGTGCCAGCAGCCAAGATTCCGCGAAGGAGACCCAGTACTTC

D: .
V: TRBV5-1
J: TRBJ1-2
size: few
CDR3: CASSDRQNNYGYTF
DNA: TGCGCCAGCAGCGACAGACAAAATAACTATGGCTACACCTTC

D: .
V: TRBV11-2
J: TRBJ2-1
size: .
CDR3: CASMRGEEGSSYNEQFF
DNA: TGTGCCAGCATGAGGGGGGAGGAGGGTAGCTCCTACAATGAGCAGTTCTTC

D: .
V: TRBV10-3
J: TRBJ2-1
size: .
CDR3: CAISESLRNNEQFF
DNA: TGTGCCATCAGTGAGTCGCTGCGGAACAATGAGCAGTTCTTC

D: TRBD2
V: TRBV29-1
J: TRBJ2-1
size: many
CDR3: CSVPRLASSYNEQFF
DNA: TGCAGCGTTCCTCGACTAGCGAGCTCCTACAATGAGCAGTTCTTC

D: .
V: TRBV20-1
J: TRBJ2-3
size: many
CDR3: CSARDQDTQYF
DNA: TGCAGTGCTAGAGATCAAGATACGCAGTATTTT

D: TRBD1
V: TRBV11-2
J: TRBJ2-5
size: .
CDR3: CASSSDRGWSAETQYF
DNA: TGTGCCAGCAGCTCGGACAGGGGTTGGTCCGCCGAGACCCAGTACTTC

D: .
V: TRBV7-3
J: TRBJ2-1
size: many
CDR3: CASSLRAADNEQFF
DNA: TGTGCCAGCAGCTTAAGGGCGGCAGACAATGAGCAGTTCTTC

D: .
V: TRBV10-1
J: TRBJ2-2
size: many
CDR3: CASSDPTGELFF
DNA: TGCGCCAGCAGTGATCCCACCGGGGAGCTGTTTTTT

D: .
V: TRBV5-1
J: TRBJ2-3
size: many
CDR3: CASSSGRLVMADTQYF
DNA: TGCGCCAGCAGCTCCGGACGGCTGGTGATGGCAGATACGCAGTATTTT

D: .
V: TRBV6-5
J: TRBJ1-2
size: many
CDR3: CASSYFPGPRYGYTF
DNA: TGTGCCAGCAGTTACTTCCCGGGACCGCGATATGGCTACACCTTC

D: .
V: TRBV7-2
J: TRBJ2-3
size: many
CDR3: CASSLVVADTQYF
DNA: TGTGCCAGCAGCTTAGTGGTGGCAGATACGCAGTATTTT

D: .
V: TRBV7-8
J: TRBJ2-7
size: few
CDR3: CASSLVGSGHYEQYF
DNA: TGTGCCAGCAGCTTAGTTGGCTCTGGACACTACGAGCAGTACTTC

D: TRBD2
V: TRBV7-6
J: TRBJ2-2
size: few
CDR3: CASSFSSGGTGELFF
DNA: TGTGCCAGCAGCTTTTCATCGGGGGGCACCGGGGAGCTGTTTTTT

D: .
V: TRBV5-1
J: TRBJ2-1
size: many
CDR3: CASKGPGTYNEQFF
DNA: TGCGCCAGCAAAGGTCCGGGAACCTACAATGAGCAGTTCTTC

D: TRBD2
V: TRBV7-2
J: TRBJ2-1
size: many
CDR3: CASSLTSGSGNEQFF
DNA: TGTGCCAGCAGCCTCACTAGCGGGAGTGGAAATGAGCAGTTCTTC

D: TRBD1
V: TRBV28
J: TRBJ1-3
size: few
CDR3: CASSFLRTGGNTIYF
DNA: TGTGCCAGCAGTTTCCTTCGGACAGGGGGAAACACCATATATTTT

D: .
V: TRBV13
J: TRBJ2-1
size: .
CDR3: CASSLGLYRYNEQFF
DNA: TGTGCCAGCAGCTTAGGGCTTTACCGCTACAATGAGCAGTTCTTC

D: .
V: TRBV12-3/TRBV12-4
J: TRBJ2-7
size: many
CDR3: CASSLWAGVEQYF
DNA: TGTGCCAGCAGTTTATGGGCAGGGGTCGAGCAGTACTTC

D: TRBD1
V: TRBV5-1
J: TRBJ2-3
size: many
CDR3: CASSLVSSTGGTDTQYF
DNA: TGCGCCAGCAGCTTGGTCTCTTCGACAGGGGGCACAGATACGCAGTATTTT

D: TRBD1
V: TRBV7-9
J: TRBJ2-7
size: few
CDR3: CASSSATGTETYEQYF
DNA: TGTGCCAGCAGCTCGGCGACCGGGACAGAGACCTACGAGCAGTACTTC

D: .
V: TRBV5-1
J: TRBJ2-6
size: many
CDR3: CASSLGSGVLSGANVLTF
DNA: TGCGCCAGCAGCTTGGGCTCAGGGGTCCTCTCTGGTGCCAACGTCCTGACTTTC

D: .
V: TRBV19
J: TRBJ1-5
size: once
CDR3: CASSIRQIYSNQPQHF
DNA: TGTGCCAGTAGTATACGGCAGATTTATAGCAATCAGCCCCAGCATTTT

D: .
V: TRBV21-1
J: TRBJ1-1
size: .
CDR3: CASSPLFTGVNTEAFF
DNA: TGTGCCAGCAGCCCCCTCTTTACAGGGGTGAACACTGAAGCTTTCTTT

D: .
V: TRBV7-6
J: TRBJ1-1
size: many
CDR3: CASSPIIGTEAFF
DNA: TGTGCCAGCAGCCCCATTATCGGAACTGAAGCTTTCTTT

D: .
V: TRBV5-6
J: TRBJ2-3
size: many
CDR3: CASSALDTQYF
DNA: TGTGCCAGCAGCGCTTTGGATACGCAGTATTTT

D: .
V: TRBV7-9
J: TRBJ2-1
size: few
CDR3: CASSLGPLAGRNEQFF
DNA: TGTGCCAGCAGCTTAGGACCCCTTGCGGGGCGGAATGAGCAGTTCTTC

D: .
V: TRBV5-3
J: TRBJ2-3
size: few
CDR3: CARSLYQGSTDTQYF
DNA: TGTGCCAGAAGCTTGTATCAGGGCAGCACAGATACGCAGTATTTT

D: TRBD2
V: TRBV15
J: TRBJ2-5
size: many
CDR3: CATSRTSKETQYF
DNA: TGTGCCACCAGTAGGACTAGCAAAGAGACCCAGTACTTC

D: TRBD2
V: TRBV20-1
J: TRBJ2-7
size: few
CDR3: CSAEGGFGNHEQYF
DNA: TGCAGTGCTGAGGGAGGGTTCGGTAACCACGAGCAGTACTTC

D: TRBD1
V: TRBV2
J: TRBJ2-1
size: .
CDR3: CASSGRDSRYNEQFF
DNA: TGTGCCAGCAGTGGCCGGGACAGCCGATACAATGAGCAGTTCTTC

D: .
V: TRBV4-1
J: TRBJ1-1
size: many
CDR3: CASSQPAVMNTEAFF
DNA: TGCGCCAGCAGCCAACCGGCGGTGATGAACACTGAAGCTTTCTTT

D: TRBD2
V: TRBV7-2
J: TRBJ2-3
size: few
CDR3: CASSLEGTIPDTQYF
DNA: TGTGCCAGCAGCTTAGAAGGGACTATACCAGATACGCAGTATTTT

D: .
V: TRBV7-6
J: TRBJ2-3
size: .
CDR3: CASSPSAPGPDRQYF
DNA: TGTGCCAGCAGCCCTAGTGCCCCGGGTCCAGATAGGCAGTATTTT

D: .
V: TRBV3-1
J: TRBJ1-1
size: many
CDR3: CASSQAYDTEAFF
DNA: TGTGCCAGCAGCCAAGCGTATGACACTGAAGCTTTCTTT

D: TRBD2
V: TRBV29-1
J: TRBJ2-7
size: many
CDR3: CSVRASGLGSEQYF
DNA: TGCAGCGTTCGGGCCTCTGGACTAGGCTCCGAGCAGTACTTC

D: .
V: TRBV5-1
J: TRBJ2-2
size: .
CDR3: CASRDGTLNTGELFF
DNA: TGCGCCAGCCGGGACGGGACCCTGAACACCGGGGAGCTGTTTTTT

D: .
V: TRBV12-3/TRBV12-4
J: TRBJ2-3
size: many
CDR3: CASSRTAGSAYTQYF
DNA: TGTGCCAGCAGCCGGACGGCGGGGTCCGCCTATACGCAGTATTTT

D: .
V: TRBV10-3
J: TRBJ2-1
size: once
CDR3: CAIRLDSSYNEQFF
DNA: TGTGCCATCCGGTTGGATAGCTCCTACAATGAGCAGTTCTTC

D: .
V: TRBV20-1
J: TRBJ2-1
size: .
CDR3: CSAIAPVSLSGFRWAYNEQFF
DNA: TGCAGTGCTATCGCCCCCGTTAGCCTTTCTGGATTCAGGTGGGCCTACAATGAGCAGTTCTTC

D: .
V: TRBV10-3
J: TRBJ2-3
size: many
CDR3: CAIKPGAPPDTQYF
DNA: TGTGCCATCAAACCGGGAGCCCCCCCAGATACGCAGTATTTT

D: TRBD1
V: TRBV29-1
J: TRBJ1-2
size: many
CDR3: CSEYRGVGYTF
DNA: TGCAGCGAGTACAGGGGGGTCGGCTACACCTTC

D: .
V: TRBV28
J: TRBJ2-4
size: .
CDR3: CASSSPRALGKNIQYF
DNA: TGTGCCAGCAGTTCCCCAAGGGCTCTTGGCAAAAACATTCAGTACTTC

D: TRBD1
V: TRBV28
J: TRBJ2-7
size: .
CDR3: CASSLGGTGSYEQYF
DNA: TGTGCCAGCAGTCTAGGAGGGACAGGGTCCTACGAGCAGTACTTC

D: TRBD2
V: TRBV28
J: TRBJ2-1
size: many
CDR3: CASSFLAGGNNEQFF
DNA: TGTGCCAGCAGTTTCCTAGCGGGAGGGAACAATGAGCAGTTCTTC

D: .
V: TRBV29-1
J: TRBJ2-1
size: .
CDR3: CSVYKRTENEQFF
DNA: TGCAGCGTTTATAAGCGTACTGAGAATGAGCAGTTCTTC

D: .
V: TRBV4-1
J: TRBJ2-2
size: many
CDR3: CASHRETGELFF
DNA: TGCGCCAGCCACAGGGAGACCGGGGAGCTGTTTTTT

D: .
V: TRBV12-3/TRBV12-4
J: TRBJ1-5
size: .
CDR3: CASSPGGGYNQQPQHF
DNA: TGTGCCAGCAGTCCCGGGGGGGGCTATAATCAGCAGCCCCAGCATTTT